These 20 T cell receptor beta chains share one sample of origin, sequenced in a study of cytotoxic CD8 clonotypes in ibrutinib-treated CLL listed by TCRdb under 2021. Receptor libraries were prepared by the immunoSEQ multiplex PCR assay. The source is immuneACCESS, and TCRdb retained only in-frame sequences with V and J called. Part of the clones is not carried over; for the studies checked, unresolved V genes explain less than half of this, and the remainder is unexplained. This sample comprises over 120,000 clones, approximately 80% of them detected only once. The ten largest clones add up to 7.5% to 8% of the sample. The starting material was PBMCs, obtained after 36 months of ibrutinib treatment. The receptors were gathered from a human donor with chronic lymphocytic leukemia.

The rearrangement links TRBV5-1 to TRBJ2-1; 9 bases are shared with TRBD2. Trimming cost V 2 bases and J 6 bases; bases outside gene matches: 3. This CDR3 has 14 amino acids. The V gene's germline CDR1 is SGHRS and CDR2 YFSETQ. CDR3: CASSFTSGPNEQFF. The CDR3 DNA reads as TGCGCCAGCAGCTTTACTAGCGGGCCCAATGAGCAGTTCTTC. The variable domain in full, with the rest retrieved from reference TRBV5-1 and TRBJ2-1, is KAGVTQTPRYLIKTRGQQVTLSCSPISGHRSVSWYQQTPGQGLQFLFEYFSETQRNKGNFPGRFSGRQFSNSRSEMNVSTLELGDSALYLCASSFTSGPNEQFFGPGTRLTVL.

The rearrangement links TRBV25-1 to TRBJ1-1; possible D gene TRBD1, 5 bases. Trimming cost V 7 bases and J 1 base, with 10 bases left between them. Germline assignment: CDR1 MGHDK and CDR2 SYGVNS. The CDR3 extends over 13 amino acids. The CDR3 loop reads CASIGHPNTEAFF. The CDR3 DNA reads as TGTGCCAGCATAGGACACCCGAACACTGAAGCTTTCTTT.

The CDR3 nucleotides read TGTGCCAGCAGTGAAGGGGGGTATCTGACCGGGGAGCTGTTTTTT. Its translation: CASSEGGYLTGELFF. This rearrangement joins TRBV6-1 to TRBJ2-2; tentatively, D is TRBD1 or TRBD2 (5 bases each). The germline V and J ends were trimmed by 1 base and 5 bases, with 11 bases remaining between them. The CDR3 has 15 amino acids. Germline V gene lookup returns CDR1 MNHNS and CDR2 SASEGT.

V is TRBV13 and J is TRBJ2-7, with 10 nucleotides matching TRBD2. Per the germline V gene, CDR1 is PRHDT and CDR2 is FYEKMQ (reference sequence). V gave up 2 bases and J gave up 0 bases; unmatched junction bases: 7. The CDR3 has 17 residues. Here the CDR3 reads CASSLIQLAGSSYEQYF. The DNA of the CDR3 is TGTGCCAGCAGCTTAATCCAACTAGCGGGAAGCTCCTACGAGCAGTACTTC.

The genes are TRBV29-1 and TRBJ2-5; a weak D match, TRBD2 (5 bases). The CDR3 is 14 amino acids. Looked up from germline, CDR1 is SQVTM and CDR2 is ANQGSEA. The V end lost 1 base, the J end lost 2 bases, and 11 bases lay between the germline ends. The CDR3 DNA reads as TGCAGCGTTGAAGGGCTTCTAGCACAAGAGACCCAGTACTTC. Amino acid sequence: CSVEGLLAQETQYF.

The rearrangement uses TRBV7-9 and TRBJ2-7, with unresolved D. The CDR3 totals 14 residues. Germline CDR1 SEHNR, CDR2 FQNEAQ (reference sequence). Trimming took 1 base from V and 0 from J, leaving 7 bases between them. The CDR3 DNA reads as TGTGCCAGCAGCTTAGACCCTGGCTCCTACGAGCAGTACTTC. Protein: CASSLDPGSYEQYF.

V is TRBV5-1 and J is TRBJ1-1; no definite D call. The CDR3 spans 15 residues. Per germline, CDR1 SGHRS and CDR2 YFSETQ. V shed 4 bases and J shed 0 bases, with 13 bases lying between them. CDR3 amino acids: CASSDAPNMNTEAFF. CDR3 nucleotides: TGCGCCAGCAGCGATGCACCAAACATGAACACTGAAGCTTTCTTT. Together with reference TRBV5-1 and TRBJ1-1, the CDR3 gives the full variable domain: KAGVTQTPRYLIKTRGQQVTLSCSPISGHRSVSWYQQTPGQGLQFLFEYFSETQRNKGNFPGRFSGRQFSNSRSEMNVSTLELGDSALYLCASSDAPNMNTEAFFGQGTRLTVV.

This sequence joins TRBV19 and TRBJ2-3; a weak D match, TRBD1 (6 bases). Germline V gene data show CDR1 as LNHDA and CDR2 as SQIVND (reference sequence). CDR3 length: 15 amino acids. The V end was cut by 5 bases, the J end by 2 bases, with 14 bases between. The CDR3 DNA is TGTGCCAGTAGTCCTCTAGGGGGAAACACAGATACGCAGTATTTT. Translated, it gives CASSPLGGNTDTQYF.

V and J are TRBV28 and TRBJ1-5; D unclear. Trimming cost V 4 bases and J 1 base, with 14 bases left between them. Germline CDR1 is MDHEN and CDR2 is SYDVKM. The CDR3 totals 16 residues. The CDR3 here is CASSSPSGGSNQPQHF. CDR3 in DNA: TGTGCCAGCAGTTCCCCTTCGGGTGGGAGCAATCAGCCCCAGCATTTT.

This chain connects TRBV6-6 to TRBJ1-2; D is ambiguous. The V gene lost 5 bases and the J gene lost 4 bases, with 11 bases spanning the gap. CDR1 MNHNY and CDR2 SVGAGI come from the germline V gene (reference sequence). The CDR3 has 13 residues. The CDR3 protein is CASSPEGSYGYTF. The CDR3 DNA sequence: TGTGCCAGCAGTCCGGAAGGTTCCTATGGCTACACCTTC.

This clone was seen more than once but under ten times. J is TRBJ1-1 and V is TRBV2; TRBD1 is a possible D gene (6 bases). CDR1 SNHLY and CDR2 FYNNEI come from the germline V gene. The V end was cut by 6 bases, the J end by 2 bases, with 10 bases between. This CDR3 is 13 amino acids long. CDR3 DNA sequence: TGTGCCAGCAGGTCCGGGGGCAACACTGAAGCTTTCTTT. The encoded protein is CASRSGGNTEAFF.

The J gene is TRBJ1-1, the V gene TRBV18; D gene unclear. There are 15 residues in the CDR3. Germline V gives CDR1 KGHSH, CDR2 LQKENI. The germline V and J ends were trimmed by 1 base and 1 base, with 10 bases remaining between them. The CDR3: CASSPRLVENTEAFF. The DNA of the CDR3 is TGTGCCAGCTCACCACGACTGGTAGAGAACACTGAAGCTTTCTTT.

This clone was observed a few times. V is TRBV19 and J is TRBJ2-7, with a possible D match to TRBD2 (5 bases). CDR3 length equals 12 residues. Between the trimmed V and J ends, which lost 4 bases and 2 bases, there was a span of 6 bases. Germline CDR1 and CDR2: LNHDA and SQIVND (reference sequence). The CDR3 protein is CASSTGTYEQYF. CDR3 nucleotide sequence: TGTGCCAGTAGTACCGGGACCTACGAGCAGTACTTC.

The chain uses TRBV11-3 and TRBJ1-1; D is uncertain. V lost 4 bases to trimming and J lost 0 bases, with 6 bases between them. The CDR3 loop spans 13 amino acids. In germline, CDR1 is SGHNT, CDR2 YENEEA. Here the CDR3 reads CASSSSMNTEAFF. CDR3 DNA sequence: TGTGCCAGCAGCTCTTCGATGAACACTGAAGCTTTCTTT. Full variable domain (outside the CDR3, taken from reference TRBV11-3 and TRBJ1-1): EAGVVQSPRYKIIEKKQPVAFWCNPISGHNTLYWYLQNLGQGPELLIRYENEEAVDDSQLPKDRFSAERLKGVDSTLKIQPAELGDSAVYLCASSSSMNTEAFFGQGTRLTVV.

The CDR3 here is CAITRDSRNTIYF. The CDR3 DNA is TGTGCCATCACCCGGGACAGTCGAAACACCATATATTTT. The chain links TRBV10-3 to TRBJ1-3; 7 nucleotides line up with TRBD1. Germline lookup yields CDR1 ENHRY and CDR2 SYGVKD. The CDR3 runs 13 residues. J gave up 5 bases and V 7 bases, and 5 bases lay outside the gene matches.

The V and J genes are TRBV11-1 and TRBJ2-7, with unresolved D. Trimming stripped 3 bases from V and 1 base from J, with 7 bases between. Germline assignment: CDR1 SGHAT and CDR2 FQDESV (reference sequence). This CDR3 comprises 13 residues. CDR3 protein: CASSLYESYEQYF. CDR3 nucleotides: TGTGCCAGCAGCTTGTACGAGTCCTACGAGCAGTACTTC.

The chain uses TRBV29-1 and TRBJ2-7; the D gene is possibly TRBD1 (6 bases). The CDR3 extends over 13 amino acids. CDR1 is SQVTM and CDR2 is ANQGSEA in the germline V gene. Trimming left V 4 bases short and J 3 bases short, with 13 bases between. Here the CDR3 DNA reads TGCAGCGTTGGTTTAGGGACACACTACGAGCAGTACTTC. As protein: CSVGLGTHYEQYF.

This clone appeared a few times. The CDR3 loop reads CASSLGGQPSGYTF. CDR3 sequence (DNA): TGTGCCAGCAGTTTAGGGGGGCAGCCGAGCGGCTACACCTTC. V is TRBV28 and J is TRBJ1-2; tentatively, D is TRBD1 (6 bases). The CDR3 is 14 amino acids. The V gene lost 2 bases and the J gene lost 8 bases, with 15 bases spanning the gap. CDR1 is MDHEN, CDR2 SYDVKM, per germline.

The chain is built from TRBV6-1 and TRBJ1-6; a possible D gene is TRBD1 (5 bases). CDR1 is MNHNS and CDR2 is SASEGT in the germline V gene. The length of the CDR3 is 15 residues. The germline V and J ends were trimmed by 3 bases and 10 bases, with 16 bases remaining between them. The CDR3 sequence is CASSEMGPPGSPLHF. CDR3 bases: TGTGCCAGCAGTGAGATGGGACCTCCGGGATCACCCCTCCACTTT.

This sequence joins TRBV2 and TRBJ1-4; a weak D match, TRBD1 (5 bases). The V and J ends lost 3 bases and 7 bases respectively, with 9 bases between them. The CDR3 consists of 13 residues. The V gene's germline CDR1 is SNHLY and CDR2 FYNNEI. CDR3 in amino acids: CASSDRVVEKLFF. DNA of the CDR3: TGTGCCAGCAGTGACAGGGTTGTTGAAAAACTGTTTTTT.